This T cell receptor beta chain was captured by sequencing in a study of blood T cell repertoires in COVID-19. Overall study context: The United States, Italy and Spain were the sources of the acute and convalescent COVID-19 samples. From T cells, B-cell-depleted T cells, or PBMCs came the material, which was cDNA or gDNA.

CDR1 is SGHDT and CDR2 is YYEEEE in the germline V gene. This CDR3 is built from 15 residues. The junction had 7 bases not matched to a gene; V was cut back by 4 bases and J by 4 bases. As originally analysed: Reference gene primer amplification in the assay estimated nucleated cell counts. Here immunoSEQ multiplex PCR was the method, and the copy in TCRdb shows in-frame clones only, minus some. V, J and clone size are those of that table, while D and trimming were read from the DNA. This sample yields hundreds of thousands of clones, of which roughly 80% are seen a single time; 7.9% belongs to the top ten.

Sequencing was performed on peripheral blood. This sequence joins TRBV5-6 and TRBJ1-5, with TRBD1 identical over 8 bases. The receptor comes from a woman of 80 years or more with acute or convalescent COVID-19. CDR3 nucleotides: TGTGCCAGCAGCATGAAAGACAGGGGTAATCAGCCCCAGCATTTT. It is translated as CASSMKDRGNQPQHF.